A single sample is the source of the 9 T cell receptor beta chains below, sequenced in a study of blood T cells in healthy people across ages. Sample-barcoded 5' priming and a J-beta primer mix drove a second PCR of roughly 6 to 12 cycles. MiXCR was run by TCRdb on the 5' RACE reads, yielding one entry per CDR3 protein. The sample holds around 1,700,000 distinct CDR3 sequences, roughly 27% seen once. Material for sequencing was blood. These receptors came from a young woman in good health.

This clonotype was detected ten times or more. The chain links TRBV10-3 to TRBJ2-5; D is perhaps TRBD2 (6 bases). The V and J ends lost 6 bases and 11 bases respectively, with 19 bases between them. The CDR3 loop spans 13 amino acids. Germline V gives CDR1 ENHRY, CDR2 SYGVKD. CDR3 sequence reads: CAIRDYDGSEQYF. CDR3 DNA sequence: TGTGCCATCAGGGACTACGACGGGTCAGAGCAGTACTTC.

This chain links TRBV6-2 or TRBV6-3 with TRBJ1-2; D is perhaps TRBD1 (5 bases). V shed 5 bases and J shed 1 base, with 17 bases lying between them. Per germline, CDR1 MNHEY and CDR2 SVGEGT. This CDR3 has 16 amino acids. In DNA form, the CDR3 reads TGTGCCAGCAGTACCCCCCAGGGAGGATTTAACTATGGCTACACCTTC. Its protein is CASSTPQGGFNYGYTF.

The chain joins TRBV6-5 to TRBJ2-4, with D perhaps matching TRBD1 or TRBD2 (6 bases each). Trimming shortened V by 2 bases and J by 9 bases, and 14 bases separated the two germline ends. The CDR3 has 14 residues. The germline CDR1 and CDR2 sequences are MNHEY and SVGAGI. CDR3 region: CASSYGQGRTIQYF. Here the CDR3 DNA reads TGTGCCAGCAGTTACGGGCAGGGGAGGACCATTCAGTACTTC.

This clonotype appeared many times. V is TRBV15 and J is TRBJ2-1, with a tentative D call TRBD1 (8 bases). Trimming took 5 bases from V and 2 from J, leaving 13 bases between them. The CDR3 is 15 amino acids. Looked up from germline, CDR1 is LNHNV and CDR2 is YYDKDF (reference sequence). CDR3 in amino acids: CATSGGDRTYNEQFF. The CDR3 DNA follows: TGTGCCACCAGCGGGGGGGACAGGACCTACAATGAGCAGTTCTTC.

In its sample, this clonotype was seen a few times. The CDR3 loop is CASSREGQGMNSPLHF. DNA for the CDR3: TGCGCCAGCAGCCGAGAAGGACAGGGGATGAATTCACCCCTCCACTTT. The rearrangement joins TRBV4-1 to TRBJ1-6, with 9 bases matching TRBD1. This CDR3 is 16 amino acids long. Germline V gives CDR1 MGHRA, CDR2 YSYEKL. With V trimmed by 4 bases and J by 7 bases, 8 bases remained unmatched.

This clonotype occurred once. The chain uses TRBV30 and TRBJ1-1; the D gene is possibly TRBD1 (6 bases). CDR1 is GTSNPN, CDR2 SVGIG, per germline (reference sequence). The CDR3 spans 14 residues. Trimming stripped 1 base from V and 5 bases from J, with 14 bases between. In DNA, the CDR3 is TGTGCCTGGAGTGGTGTGGGGGCTAGAACTGAAGCTTTCTTT. It encodes CAWSGVGARTEAFF.

In the case of this clonotype: This could be a read error, since a much larger clone is one nucleotide away. The J gene is TRBJ2-7, the V gene TRBV29-1, with D perhaps TRBD1 (6 bases). This CDR3 is built from 12 residues. Germline assignment: CDR1 SQVTM and CDR2 ANQGSEA. With 7 bases removed from V and 7 bases from J, the gap between germline ends came to 17 bases. CDR3 protein: CSGSAGAREQYF. The CDR3 DNA sequence: TGCAGCGGCTCTGCAGGGGCGAGAGAGCAGTACTTC.

The rearrangement links TRBV9 to TRBJ2-7, with 7 bases fitting TRBD2. Germline V gene lookup returns CDR1 SGDLS and CDR2 YYNGEE. The trim removed 2 bases at V and 5 bases at J, leaving 10 bases unmatched. The CDR3 contains 15 residues. The CDR3 sequence is CASSVNTWGGNEQYF. The CDR3 DNA follows: TGTGCCAGCAGCGTTAACACCTGGGGAGGGAACGAGCAGTACTTC.

A note on this clonotype: The junction differs from germline at one of its ends, possibly a read error. The chain has TRBV12-3 or TRBV12-4 and TRBJ1-1; TRBD1 agrees at 10 bases. The CDR3 covers 16 residues. The CDR3, as DNA: TGTGCCAACAGTTTAGGGACAGGGGCCACGAACACTGAAGCTTTCTTT. Its protein is CANSLGTGATNTEAFF.